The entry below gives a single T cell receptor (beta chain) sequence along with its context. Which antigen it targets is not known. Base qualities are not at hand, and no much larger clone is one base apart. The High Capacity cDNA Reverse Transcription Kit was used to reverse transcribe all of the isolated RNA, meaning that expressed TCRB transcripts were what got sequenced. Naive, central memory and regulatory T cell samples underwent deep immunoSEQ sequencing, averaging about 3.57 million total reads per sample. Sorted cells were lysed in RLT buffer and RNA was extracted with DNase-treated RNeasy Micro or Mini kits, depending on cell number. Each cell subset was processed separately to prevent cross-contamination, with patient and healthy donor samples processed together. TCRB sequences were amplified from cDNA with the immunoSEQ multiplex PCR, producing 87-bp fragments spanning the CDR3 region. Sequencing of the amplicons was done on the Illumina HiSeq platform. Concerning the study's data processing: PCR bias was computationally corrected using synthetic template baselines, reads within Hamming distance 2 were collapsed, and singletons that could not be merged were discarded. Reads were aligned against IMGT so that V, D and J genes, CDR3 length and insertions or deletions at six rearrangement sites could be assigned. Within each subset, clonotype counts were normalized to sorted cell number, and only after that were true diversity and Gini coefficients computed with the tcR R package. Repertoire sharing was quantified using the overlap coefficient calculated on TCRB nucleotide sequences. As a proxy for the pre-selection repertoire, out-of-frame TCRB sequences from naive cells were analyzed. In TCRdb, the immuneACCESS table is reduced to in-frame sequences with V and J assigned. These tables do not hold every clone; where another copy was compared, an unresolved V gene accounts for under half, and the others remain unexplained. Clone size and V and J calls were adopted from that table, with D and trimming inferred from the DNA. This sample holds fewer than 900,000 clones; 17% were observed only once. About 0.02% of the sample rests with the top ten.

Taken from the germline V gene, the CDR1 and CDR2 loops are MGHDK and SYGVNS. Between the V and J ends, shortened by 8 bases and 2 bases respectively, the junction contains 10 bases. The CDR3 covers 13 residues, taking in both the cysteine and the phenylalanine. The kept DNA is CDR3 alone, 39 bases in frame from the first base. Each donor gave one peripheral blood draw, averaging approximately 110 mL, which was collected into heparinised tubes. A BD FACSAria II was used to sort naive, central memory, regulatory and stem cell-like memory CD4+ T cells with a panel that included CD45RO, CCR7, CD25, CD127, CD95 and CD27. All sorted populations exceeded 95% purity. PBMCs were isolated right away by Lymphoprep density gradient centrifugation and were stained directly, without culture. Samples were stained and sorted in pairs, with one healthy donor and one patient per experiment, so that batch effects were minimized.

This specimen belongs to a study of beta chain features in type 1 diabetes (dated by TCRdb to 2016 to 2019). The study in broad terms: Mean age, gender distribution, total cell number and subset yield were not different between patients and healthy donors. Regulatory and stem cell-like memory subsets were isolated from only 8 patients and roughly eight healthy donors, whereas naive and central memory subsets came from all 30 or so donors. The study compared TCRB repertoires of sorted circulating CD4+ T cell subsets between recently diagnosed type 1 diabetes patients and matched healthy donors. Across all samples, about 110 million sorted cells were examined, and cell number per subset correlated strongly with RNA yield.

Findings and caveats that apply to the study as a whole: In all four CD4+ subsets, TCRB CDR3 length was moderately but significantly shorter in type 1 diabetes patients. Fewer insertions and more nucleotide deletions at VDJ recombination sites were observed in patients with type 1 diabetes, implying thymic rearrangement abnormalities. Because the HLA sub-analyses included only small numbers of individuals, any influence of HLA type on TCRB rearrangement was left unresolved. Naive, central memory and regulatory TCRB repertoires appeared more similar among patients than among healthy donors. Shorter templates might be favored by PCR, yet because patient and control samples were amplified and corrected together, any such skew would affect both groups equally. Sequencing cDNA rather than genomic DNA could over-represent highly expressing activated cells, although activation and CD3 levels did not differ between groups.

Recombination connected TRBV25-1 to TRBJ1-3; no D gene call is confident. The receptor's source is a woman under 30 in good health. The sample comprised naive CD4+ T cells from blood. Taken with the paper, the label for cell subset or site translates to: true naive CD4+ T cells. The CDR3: CASALGTGNTIYF. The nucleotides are TGTGCCAGCGCCCTAGGGACTGGAAACACCATATATTTT.